One sample yielded the 23 T cell receptor beta chains listed below, sequenced in a study of blood T cell repertoires in COVID-19. TCRdb's copy holds only in-frame clones and misses some; the assay was immunoSEQ multiplex PCR. This sample has about 200,000 clones, with 85% to 90% found just once. The sequenced sample was peripheral blood. Receptors were obtained from a man between 60 and 70 years old who had recovered from COVID-19.

The chain links TRBV4-2 to TRBJ2-1; 13 nucleotides agree with TRBD2. Looked up from germline, CDR1 is LGHNA and CDR2 is YNFKEQ. The CDR3 has 15 residues. J was trimmed by 9 bases and V by 4 bases; bases with no gene match: 6. The CDR3 coding sequence is TGTGCCAGCAGCCGACTAGCGGGGGGTTCGGTTGAGCAGTTCTTC. It codes for CASSRLAGGSVEQFF.

The V gene is TRBV9, the J gene TRBJ2-3, with 10 bases aligning to TRBD1. Germline V gene data show CDR1 as SGDLS and CDR2 as YYNGEE. V lost 9 bases to trimming and J lost 4 bases; unmatched junction nucleotides: 8. The CDR3 has 14 residues. The CDR3 nucleotides are TGTGCCACCAATCGGGGACAGGGGTCAGATACGCAGTATTTT. Encoded protein: CATNRGQGSDTQYF. The full variable domain, its missing parts supplied by reference TRBV9 and TRBJ2-3, is DSGVTQTPKHLITATGQRVTLRCSPRSGDLSVYWYQQSLDQGLQFLIQYYNGEERAKGNILERFSAQQFPDLHSELNLSSLELGDSALYFCATNRGQGSDTQYFGPGTRLTVL.

This clone appeared a single time. The chain couples TRBV12-3 or TRBV12-4 to TRBJ1-1; 7 nucleotides align to TRBD1. This CDR3 comprises 13 residues. J was trimmed by 6 bases and V by 3 bases; bases with no gene match: 4. DNA of the CDR3: TGTGCCAGCAGTTTGACCCAGGGGGCTGAAGCTTTCTTT. Its translation: CASSLTQGAEAFF.

The genes are TRBV20-1 and TRBJ1-6; 7 nucleotides align to TRBD1. The CDR3 runs to 15 residues. The germline gives CDR1 DFQATT, CDR2 SNEGSKA (reference sequence). J lost 7 bases, V lost 3 bases, and 9 bases had no gene match. This CDR3 reads CSASSTGFTNSPLHF. CDR3 nucleotides: TGCAGTGCTAGTTCGACAGGGTTTACGAATTCACCCCTCCACTTT.

The V call is TRBV10-2, the J call TRBJ2-2, with a tentative D call TRBD2 (5 bases). CDR1 is WSHSY, CDR2 SAAADI, per germline. V lost 5 bases to trimming and J lost 5 bases, with 12 bases between them. The CDR3 consists of 14 residues. The CDR3 protein is CASSSLGRTGELFF. The CDR3 coding sequence is TGCGCCAGCAGTTCCCTGGGGAGAACCGGGGAGCTGTTTTTT.

The chain employs TRBV3-1 (or the pseudogene TRBV3-2) and TRBJ2-2, with TRBD2 as a possible D gene (6 bases). Germline V gene lookup returns CDR1 LGHDT and CDR2 YNNKEL (reference sequence). The CDR3 has 17 residues. With 3 bases removed from V and 4 bases from J, the gap between germline ends came to 18 bases. The CDR3 is CASSHPVGTYFTGELFF. As DNA, the CDR3 is TGTGCCAGCAGCCATCCCGTCGGGACTTATTTCACCGGGGAGCTGTTTTTT.

The rearrangement joins TRBV11-1 to TRBJ2-7, with 8 bases fitting TRBD2. After removal of 5 bases from V and 0 bases from J, the junction contained 6 bases not matched to a gene. This CDR3 has 15 residues. Germline values: CDR1 SGHAT, CDR2 FQDESV (reference sequence). CDR3 nucleotides: TGTGCCAGCAGCGCTACTAGCGGAGGCTCCTACGAGCAGTACTTC. Translated: CASSATSGGSYEQYF. Full variable domain (remainder filled in from reference TRBV11-1 and TRBJ2-7): EAEVAQSPRYKITEKSQAVAFWCDPISGHATLYWYRQILGQGPELLVQFQDESVVDDSQLPKDRFSAERLKGVDSTLKIQPAELGDSAMYLCASSATSGGSYEQYFGPGTRLTVT.

The gene calls are TRBV11-1 and TRBJ2-2, with TRBD2 identical over 9 bases. Germline loops: CDR1 SGHAT, CDR2 FQDESV (reference sequence). The V and J ends lost 5 bases and 3 bases, in that order; junction bases with no gene match: 4. The CDR3 sequence is 15 residues long. The CDR3 loop is CASSPTSGHTGELFF. CDR3 bases: TGTGCCAGCAGCCCGACTAGCGGCCACACCGGGGAGCTGTTTTTT.

This rearrangement joins TRBV10-3 to TRBJ2-1; no firm D call. V lost 5 bases and J lost 8, with 7 bases in between. Germline V lookup: CDR1 ENHRY, CDR2 SYGVKD. This CDR3 contains 11 residues. CDR3: CAISPMHEQFF. CDR3 bases: TGTGCCATCAGTCCTATGCATGAGCAGTTCTTC.

The V call is TRBV7-2, the J call TRBJ1-2, with TRBD1 matching over 7 bases. Germline V gene lookup returns CDR1 SGHTA and CDR2 FQGNSA. V gave up 3 bases and J gave up 2 bases; unmatched junction bases: 3. This CDR3 is built from 14 residues. The CDR3 is CASSFQQGNYGYTF. As DNA, the CDR3 is TGTGCCAGCAGCTTTCAACAGGGGAACTATGGCTACACCTTC.

This clone was detected once. The V call is TRBV7-8, the J call TRBJ1-3; D remains unclear. V was cut by 5 bases and J by 1 base, with 9 bases left in between. Germline CDR1 and CDR2: SGHVS and FQNEAQ. CDR3 length: 14 residues. In DNA, the CDR3 is TGTGCCAGCAGCCTCACGCGGTCTGGAAACACCATATATTTT. Translated, it gives CASSLTRSGNTIYF.

A single count supports this clone. The rearrangement links TRBV7-2 to TRBJ2-5; 7 bases align to TRBD2. After removal of 6 bases from V and 2 bases from J, the junction contained 6 bases not matched to a gene. The CDR3 contains 14 residues. Looked up from germline, CDR1 is SGHTA and CDR2 is FQGNSA. CDR3 nucleotides: TGTGCCAGCAGTTCCTGGGGGGGACAAGAGACCCAGTACTTC. Its translation is CASSSWGGQETQYF.

This rearrangement joins TRBV3-1 (or the pseudogene TRBV3-2) to TRBJ2-7, with D perhaps TRBD2 (6 bases). V shed 8 bases and J shed 0 bases, with 14 bases lying between them. CDR1 is LGHDT and CDR2 is YNNKEL in the germline V gene (reference sequence). The CDR3 is 14 amino acids. The CDR3 region is CASGSFGSSYEQYF. CDR3 nucleotide sequence: TGTGCCAGCGGGTCTTTCGGGAGCTCCTACGAGCAGTACTTC.

The chain uses TRBV3-1 (or the pseudogene TRBV3-2) and TRBJ1-3, with TRBD1 identical over 7 bases. The germline CDR1 and CDR2 sequences are LGHDT and YNNKEL (reference sequence). Trimming removed 4 bases from V and 3 bases from J; junction bases left unmatched: 6. This CDR3 spans 15 amino acids. The CDR3 spells CASSLQTGFGNTIYF. The CDR3 nucleotides read TGTGCCAGCAGCCTTCAGACAGGGTTTGGAAACACCATATATTTT.

A single count supports this clone. The chain combines TRBV10-2 with TRBJ1-1, with 9 bases matching TRBD1. The CDR3 has 14 residues. The germline gives CDR1 WSHSY, CDR2 SAAADI. Trimming cost V 7 bases and J 1 base; bases outside gene matches: 4. The CDR3 region is CASTSTGGNTEAFF. The CDR3 DNA reads as TGCGCCAGCACTTCGACAGGGGGGAACACTGAAGCTTTCTTT.

The chain employs TRBV9 and TRBJ2-3, with 10 bases that match TRBD2. Germline CDR1 and CDR2: SGDLS and YYNGEE. V trimming: 0 bases; J trimming: 0 bases; junction bases outside the gene matches: 10. The CDR3 has 19 amino acids. The CDR3 here is CASSVELAGSSASTDTQYF. The DNA of the CDR3 is TGTGCCAGCAGCGTAGAACTAGCGGGGAGCTCCGCTAGCACAGATACGCAGTATTTT.

V is TRBV18 and J is TRBJ2-7, with TRBD1 identical over 12 bases. There are 16 residues in the CDR3. The trim removed 4 bases at V and 4 bases at J, leaving 8 bases unmatched. CDR1 KGHSH and CDR2 LQKENI come from the germline V gene. The CDR3 sequence is CASSRNGDRGLYEQYF. In DNA, the CDR3 is TGTGCCAGCTCACGAAACGGGGACAGGGGGCTTTACGAGCAGTACTTC.

J is TRBJ2-1 and V is TRBV7-7; perhaps TRBD2 as D (7 bases). The CDR3 is 16 residues long. Germline V gives CDR1 SSHAT, CDR2 FNYEAQ (reference sequence). Deletions cut 5 bases from V and 9 bases from J, with 23 bases between. The CDR3 protein is CASSTRGEGHLGEQFF. The CDR3 DNA follows: TGTGCCAGCAGCACGAGGGGGGAGGGGCATCTGGGTGAGCAGTTCTTC.

The chain links TRBV7-9 to TRBJ1-2, with 7 bases identical to TRBD1. CDR1 and CDR2 from the germline V gene are SEHNR and FQNEAQ (reference sequence). This CDR3 comprises 16 residues. J lost 4 bases, V lost 5 bases, and 13 bases had no gene match. This CDR3 reads CASSPTTGTVGYGYTF. The CDR3 DNA sequence: TGTGCCAGCAGCCCAACGACAGGGACGGTTGGCTATGGCTACACCTTC.

CDR3 in DNA: TGTGCCAGCAGAACGGGTCCAGTGATGATCGGGGAGCTGTTTTTT. Its protein product is CASRTGPVMIGELFF. The chain couples TRBV7-8 to TRBJ2-2; D gene uncertain. CDR1 is SGHVS and CDR2 is FQNEAQ in the germline V gene. This CDR3 region has 15 residues. Trimming stripped 6 bases from V and 7 bases from J, with 18 bases between.

V gene TRBV5-1 combines with J gene TRBJ1-2; tentative D call: TRBD1 (6 bases). This CDR3 comprises 16 residues. Trimming took 4 bases from V and 2 from J, leaving 18 bases between them. Looked up from germline, CDR1 is SGHRS and CDR2 is YFSETQ. The CDR3 nucleotides are TGCGCCAGCAGCCCAGACCCCGACAGGTTCAACTATGGCTACACCTTC. Its translation: CASSPDPDRFNYGYTF.

This chain connects TRBV5-1 to TRBJ2-3; D not resolved. Germline V gene data show CDR1 as SGHRS and CDR2 as YFSETQ. V was shortened by 0 bases and J by 0 bases, with 11 bases between the two germline ends. The CDR3 sequence is 16 residues long. CDR3 bases: TGCGCCAGCAGCTTGGTAGGCGGTTCCAGCACAGATACGCAGTATTTT. Amino acid sequence: CASSLVGGSSTDTQYF.

This chain joins TRBV6-4 and TRBJ1-5, with TRBD1 matching 7 bases. The germline CDR1 and CDR2 sequences are MRHNA and SNTAGT. V shed 8 bases, J shed 1 base, and the junction held 14 bases outside the gene matches. CDR3 size: 17 residues. For the CDR3, the DNA is TGTGCCAGCCGACAAATCCGGAGACAGGGAAGCAATCAGCCCCAGCATTTT. Amino acid sequence: CASRQIRRQGSNQPQHF.